These 2 T cell receptor beta chains were sequenced from one sample in a study of control samples from healthy donors and cancer patients. Here immunoSEQ multiplex PCR was the method, and the copy in TCRdb shows in-frame clones only, minus some. The sample holds 260,000 or so clones, approximately 80% seen once. The sequencing sample was made of PBMCs. The receptors derive from a woman aged 55-70 years with lung cancer.

J is TRBJ1-2 and V is TRBV2; D gene unclear. Germline lookup yields CDR1 SNHLY and CDR2 FYNNEI. Trimming removed 4 bases at V and 5 bases at J, with 14 bases between. The CDR3 contains 14 residues. The CDR3 here is CASSVSGIEYGYTF. The CDR3, as DNA: TGTGCCAGCAGTGTTTCCGGGATAGAGTATGGCTACACCTTC.

This clone was found a few times. This chain uses TRBV11-3 with TRBJ2-2; D is ambiguous. The CDR3 runs to 12 residues. V lost 4 bases and J lost 5, with 5 bases in between. Germline V gene data show CDR1 as SGHNT and CDR2 as YENEEA. CDR3 loop: CASSSWTGELFF. CDR3 nucleotides: TGTGCCAGCAGCTCTTGGACCGGGGAGCTGTTTTTT. Full variable domain (remainder filled in from reference TRBV11-3 and TRBJ2-2): EAGVVQSPRYKIIEKKQPVAFWCNPISGHNTLYWYLQNLGQGPELLIRYENEEAVDDSQLPKDRFSAERLKGVDSTLKIQPAELGDSAVYLCASSSWTGELFFGEGSRLTVL.